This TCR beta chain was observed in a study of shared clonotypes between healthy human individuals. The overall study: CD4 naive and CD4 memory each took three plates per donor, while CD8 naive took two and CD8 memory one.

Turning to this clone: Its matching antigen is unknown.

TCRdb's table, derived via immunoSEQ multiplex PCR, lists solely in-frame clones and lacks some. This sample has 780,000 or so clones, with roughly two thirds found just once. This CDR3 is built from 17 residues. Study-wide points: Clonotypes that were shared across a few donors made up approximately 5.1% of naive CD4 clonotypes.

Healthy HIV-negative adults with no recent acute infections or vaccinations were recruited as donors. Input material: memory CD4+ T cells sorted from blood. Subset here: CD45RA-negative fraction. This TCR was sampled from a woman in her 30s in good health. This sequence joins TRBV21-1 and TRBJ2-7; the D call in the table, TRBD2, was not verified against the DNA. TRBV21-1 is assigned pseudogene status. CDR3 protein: CASSKNSGSSPGDEQYF. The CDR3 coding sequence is TGTGCCAGCAGCAAAAATAGCGGAAGCTCTCCCGGGGACGAGCAGTACTTC.